This TCR beta chain emerged from a study of blood T cells in healthy people across ages. Study-wide results and caveats: Donors of long life had a larger count of naive CD4+ cells and greater diversity than aged donors.

This CDR3 region has 16 residues. Germline lookup yields CDR1 DFQATT and CDR2 SNEGSKA (reference sequence). Primed by a sample-barcoded 5' primer and a J-beta primer mix, a second PCR proceeded for 7 to 11 cycles. The template-switch adaptor, which had 12 random nucleotides, put a tag on each cDNA molecule. At least 2.5 million CDR3-containing paired-end reads were obtained per sample. TCRdb ran MiXCR on the 5' RACE reads and lists one entry per CDR3 protein. The sample shows roughly 1.5 million distinct CDR3 sequences, about 45% of them seen only once. Comment on this clonotype: Antigen specificity is unknown. At one end, the junction sequence differs from germline, possibly due to a read error.

Each sample gave at least 6.5 million isolated PBMCs. The source material was blood. V and J are TRBV20-1 and TRBJ1-5; no firm D call. The receptor comes from a young woman in good health. The CDR3 here is CSALSWRADSNQPQHF. CDR3 nucleotides: TGCAGTGCTCTATCCTGGAGAGCGGATAGCAATCAGCCACAGCATTTT.